This entry features one T cell receptor beta chain sequence. This clonotype was observed at least ten times. Which antigen it targets is not known. No base-level quality is on record; no much larger clone is a single base apart. The data are from a study of Graves' ophthalmopathy and Graves' hyperthyroidism (dated by TCRdb to 2017 to 2018). Turning to the overall study: Peripheral blood was collected at initial diagnosis, prior to any treatment. The study used TCR beta repertoire signatures to distinguish Graves' ophthalmopathy from Graves' hyperthyroidism and to predict progression to ophthalmopathy. In total, 135 blood samples were TCR-sequenced: some 43 ophthalmopathy, around 75 hyperthyroidism and approximately 17 hyperthyroidism-to-ophthalmopathy patients. To explore V-J signatures distinguishing ophthalmopathy from hyperthyroidism, a discovery set of 100 patients (fewer than 45 ophthalmopathy, some 55 stable hyperthyroidism) was enrolled. The independent validation cohort included roughly 19 hyperthyroidism patients plus 17 patients who later progressed from hyperthyroidism to ophthalmopathy. In roughly six hyperthyroidism patients, the T-cell repertoires found in thyroid tissue were compared with those found in blood. Following sample collection, hyperthyroidism patients were given methimazole at a starting dose of 30 mg daily, and ophthalmopathy patients were given high-dose intravenous methylprednisolone. On the study overall, not on this receptor specifically: In validation, the model predicted ophthalmopathy progression with over 60% sensitivity and 72.22% specificity; more than ten predicted patients were CT-confirmed with GO in a median of approximately 6.5 months. In cross-validation, the 13-signature model distinguished ophthalmopathy from stable hyperthyroidism with nearly 90% sensitivity and about 81% specificity, while in the test set the corresponding values were roughly 80% and 75%. Most expanded thyroid clonotypes with frequency above 0.001 were also detected in blood, suggesting blood repertoires may reflect the thyroid immune response. No statistical method was used to set the sample size in advance, and the investigators knew which group each participant was assigned to.

Ophthalmopathy patients had moderately to severely active disease, Clinical Activity Score of at least 3, NOSPECS grade of at least 4, and disease duration under 3 months. Anyone with other autoimmune diseases, uncontrolled infections, pregnancy or lactation was excluded from the study. Diagnosis was based on clinical symptoms, serum thyroxine, TRAb, thyroid ultrasound and orbital computed tomography. Using Ficoll-Paque density gradient centrifugation, PBMCs were isolated from approximately 11 ml of fresh peripheral blood. Total RNA was extracted with Trizol reagent and quality-checked on an Agilent 2100 Bioanalyzer. The germline V gene provides CDR1 SNHLY and CDR2 FYNNEI. The CDR3 sequence holds 12 residues, the cysteine and phenylalanine included. The read is trimmed to its CDR3 DNA, 36 bases read in frame from base 1. At the junction V is shortened by 5 bases and J by 5 bases, with 10 bases in between.

TCR beta CDR3 regions were amplified from RNA transcripts for repertoire sequencing. HTBI primers and the Qiagen OneStep RT-PCR kit were used in a first-round RT-PCR, which was followed by a second-round multiplex PCR, size selection and purification. Sequencing of the libraries was carried out on an Illumina HiSeq2000 in paired-end mode with 100 bp reads. From the authors' description of their analysis: Reads were processed with SOAPnuke, discarding reads with adapters, uncalled bases, mean Phred below 15, or no exact constant-primer or identifier match. COPE v1.2.5 was used to merge the high-quality paired reads. Clonotypes were defined as unique nucleotide sequences and were aligned to IMGT TRB V, D and J references using MiTCR v1.1. The analysis was limited to V-J combinations with a frequency above 0.0001, which together covered approximately 99% of the repertoires. For each V-J combination, a TCR clonal expansion and chaos score was defined as F50 clonal expansion divided by the chaos observed in the TCRdist matrix. Welch's t-statistics and random forest were used to reduce the features to 10 to 15 V-J combinations, which were then used as input to a naive Bayes classifier. The similarity between thyroid and blood repertoires was quantified using the Morisita-Horn index. TCRdb reworked the public reads: Q25 trimming with fastp, MiXCR clone assembly, productive beta chains retained. For every CDR3 protein sequence, its rows merge into one entry that carries the most common genes and DNA. The V and J calls shown here were made by TCRdb, not taken from the authors' results. This sample comprises approximately 700,000 distinct CDR3 sequences, roughly two fifths of them detected only once. Roughly 3% of the sample is taken by the ten largest.

The chain links TRBV2 with TRBJ2-7; no D segment can be confidently identified. The sequence came from an adult man with Graves' ophthalmopathy. Sequenced material: peripheral blood. The nucleotide sequence reads TGTGCCAGCAGTCCATGGTTCCACGAGCAGTACTTC. It specifies CASSPWFHEQYF.